Detailed here is one T cell receptor (beta chain). Its antigen is undetermined. The data belong to a study of post-analysis software for immune sequencing data. On the study more broadly: Disease courses included relapsing-remitting, secondary progressive and progressive-relapsing multiple sclerosis.

The study, taken as a whole, reports: TRBV5-6, TRBV5-1 and TRBV20-1 belonged to a set of roughly 5 TRBV segments that were more frequent in patients than controls. The F measure placed samples prepared in the same batch into strongly shared clusters. Controls showed significantly higher normalized Chao1 diversity than did multiple sclerosis patients.

Each TCR beta cDNA library carried unique molecular identifiers. The T cell input of about 0.85 to 10 million gave about 470,000 cDNA molecules. Using its own MiXCR run on the PCR reads, TCRdb lists one record per CDR3 protein. Among fewer than 600,000 distinct CDR3 sequences listed, approximately 46% were seen once. Germline V gives CDR1 MGHRA, CDR2 YSYEKL. Losses at the gene ends were 0 bases for V and 4 bases for J; bases not matched to a gene: 11. The CDR3 is 19 residues long. Input material: blood. The chain has TRBV4-1 and TRBJ2-3; TRBD2 aligns across 12 bases. The TCR sequence derives from a girl aged 5 to 17 with multiple sclerosis. CDR3 loop: CASSQDRASGRGRPDTQYF. The DNA for the CDR3 is TGCGCCAGCAGCCAAGATAGGGCTAGCGGGAGGGGAAGGCCAGATACGCAGTATTTT.